This TCR beta chain was sequenced during a study of cytomegalovirus exposure and HLA in healthy donors. This CDR3 contains 14 residues. The germline CDR1 and CDR2 sequences are MNHNS and SASEGT. J was trimmed by 5 bases and V by 5 bases; bases with no gene match: 6. About this clone: Its specificity is unknown.

Study observations and caveats: Per a later analysis, about 17,000 TCR beta sequences showed association with HLA alleles at 0.05 false discovery rate. CMV serostatus stood as the only immune exposure information on hand. Presence/absence analyses supposed approximately even sequencing depth among donors. Earlier results showed most TCR beta V segments being productive about 87% or about 30% of the time.

Primers for the PCR totalled 60 Vbeta and 13 Jbeta. Sequenced by immunoSEQ multiplex PCR; TCRdb stores in-frame clones only, minus some. The repertoire has around 140,000 clones, around 80% of them found once; the top ten carry 3.2%. The sequenced sample was PBMCs. This rearrangement joins TRBV6-1 to TRBJ2-5, with 9 bases identical to TRBD1. The origin of this receptor is a man aged 18 to 29 in good health and CMV-seropositive. In DNA, the CDR3 is TGTGCCAGCAGTCACAGGGGGCGCCCGGAGACCCAGTACTTC. Translating it yields CASSHRGRPETQYF.